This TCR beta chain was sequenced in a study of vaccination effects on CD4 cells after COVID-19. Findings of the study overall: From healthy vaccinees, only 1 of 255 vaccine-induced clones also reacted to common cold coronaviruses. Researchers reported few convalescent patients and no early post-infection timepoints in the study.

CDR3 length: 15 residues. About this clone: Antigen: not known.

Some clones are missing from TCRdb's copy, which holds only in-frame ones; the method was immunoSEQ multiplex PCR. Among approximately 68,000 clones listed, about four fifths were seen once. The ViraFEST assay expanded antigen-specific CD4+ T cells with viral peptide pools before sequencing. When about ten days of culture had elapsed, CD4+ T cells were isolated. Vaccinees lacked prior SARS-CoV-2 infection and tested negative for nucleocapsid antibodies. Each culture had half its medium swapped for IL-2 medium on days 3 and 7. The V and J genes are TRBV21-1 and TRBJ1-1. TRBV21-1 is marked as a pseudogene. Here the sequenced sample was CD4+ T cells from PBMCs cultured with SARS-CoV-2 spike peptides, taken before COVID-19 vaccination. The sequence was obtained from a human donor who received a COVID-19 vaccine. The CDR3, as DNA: TGTGCCAGCAGCCAATCGCTCAAGGATGACACTGAAGCTTTCTTT. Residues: CASSQSLKDDTEAFF.